What follows describes a single TCR beta chain. The antigen it binds to is not known. There are no base qualities to consult, and no much larger clone falls within one base. The sample originates from a study of memory CD4+ T cells and cytomegalovirus serostatus (dated by TCRdb to the late 2010s). Turning to the overall study: The cohort included 35 or so healthy adults from Belgium, of whom 9 were CMV seropositive and approximately 24 were CMV seronegative. To replicate a published TCR-based CMV serostatus classifier, the study sequenced CD4+ memory TCRbeta repertoires from a Belgian cohort whose cytomegalovirus serostatus was known.

What the research found in general, with its limitations: The results were read as suggesting that the CMV-associated TCR signature is, for the most part, present in the CD4+ memory repertoire. For CMV serostatus prediction, a median bootstrapped AUC of approximately 0.95 was reached with the original framework, and a median bootstrapped AUC of around 0.9 was reached with a US-trained random forest. On the Belgian cohort, the classifier built on the original framework reached a median bootstrapped AUC of around 0.95, with a 95% CI of 0.76-1.00. Unlike the original study, which covered naive and memory CD4+ and CD8+ populations, the Belgian study sequenced only CD4+CD45RO+ memory cells. Among the 150 to 200 previously reported CMV-associated TCRbeta sequences, some 67 showed up in the CD4+ memory repertoires, with each one found in between one and five individuals.

V lost 7 bases and J lost 5 bases; the stretch between them is 18 bases long. The CDR3 goes from the cysteine to the phenylalanine over 15 residues. CDR3 DNA is the only sequence kept; it has 45 bases, read in frame from the first base. For CDR1 and CDR2, the germline V gene lists SGHVS and FQNEAQ. Single viable CD3+CD4+CD8-CD45RO+ cells were sorted as memory CD4+ T cells on a FACSAria II. CMV serostatus was assessed using a Roche Elecsys assay, by which serum IgG against CMV pp150, pp28, p38 and p52 was detected. Following thawing, total CD4+ T cells were enriched through positive selection using CD4 magnetic microbeads. The samples came from a separate study whose specific focus was interrogating the CD4+ T cell memory repertoire. Peripheral blood mononuclear cells were isolated and cryopreserved according to standard operating procedures, and serum was kept at -80 degrees C. The staining used CD3-PerCP (BW264/56), CD4-APC (RPA-T4), CD45RO-PE (UCHT1) and CD8-Pacific Orange (3B5) antibodies, and Sytox blue was used to exclude non-viable cells.

Genomic DNA was extracted from sorted cells with the Quick-DNA Microprep Kit. TCRbeta DNA was amplified with the immunoSEQ hsTCRbeta kit following the manufacturer's protocol. TCRbeta libraries were sequenced on an Illumina MiSeq instrument. The authors' analysis ran thus. Removing out-of-frame sequences left 2,204,828 distinct TCRbeta sequences, an average of about 70,000 per individual. Each individual was scored using the number of some 150 previously reported CMV-associated TCRbeta sequences that the individual carried and the total number of productive distinct TCRbeta sequences. A beta-binomial model was reimplemented in Python, and random forests from scikit-learn, run with default parameters, were trained on data from the US cohort. Classifier performance on the Belgian cohort was reported as the median AUC with percentile confidence intervals calculated over 10,000 bootstrap iterations. Imported from immuneACCESS, the table was reduced by TCRdb to in-frame sequences with V and J called. These copies leave out some clones; in studies compared against another copy, an unresolved V gene accounts for under half, and the cause of the remainder is not known. That table gives V, J and clone size, and the DNA gave D and trimming. This sample holds some 95,000 clones; around 80% were observed only once. 3.6% of the sample is in the top ten clones.

Sequencing was carried out using memory CD4+ T cells from blood. The sequence derives from an adult in good health and CMV-seropositive. The chain uses TRBV7-8 and TRBJ1-5, with the D gene call left open. The CDR3: CASKTTPGWDQPQHF. Read as DNA, the sequence is TGTGCCAGCAAGACCACCCCGGGGTGGGATCAGCCCCAGCATTTT.